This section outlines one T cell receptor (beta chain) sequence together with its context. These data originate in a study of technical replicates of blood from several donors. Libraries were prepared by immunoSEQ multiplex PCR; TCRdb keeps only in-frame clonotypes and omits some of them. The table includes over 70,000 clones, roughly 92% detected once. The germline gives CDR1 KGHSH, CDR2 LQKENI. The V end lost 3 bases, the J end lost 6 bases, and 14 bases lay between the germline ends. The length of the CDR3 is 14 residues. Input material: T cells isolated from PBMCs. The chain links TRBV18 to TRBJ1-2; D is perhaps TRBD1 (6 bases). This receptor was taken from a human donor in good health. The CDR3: CASSPRGGPDGYTF. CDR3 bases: TGTGCCAGCTCACCCCGCGGGGGCCCGGATGGCTACACCTTC.